This T cell receptor beta chain appears in the sequencing data of a study of tissue T cells after allogeneic stem cell transplantation (dated by TCRdb to the early 2020s). Describing the broader study: Using research autopsies of patients with and without GVHD, plus mouse models of GVHD, the study profiled TCR beta repertoires across many tissues. On the human side, the study was prospective and observational, with no blinding or randomization.

The CDR3 measures 14 amino acids from cysteine to phenylalanine. Only the CDR3 bases that were read are kept: 39 of them, in frame from base 1. For CDR1 and CDR2, the germline V gene (reference sequence) lists NNHNN and SYGAGS. Compared with germline, V lacks 1 base and J lacks 10 bases; bases without a gene match: 6. Interpreted using the paper, the time point label stands for: mouse harvest day 7 after allogeneic transplant. Mouse grafts combined 10^7 T-cell-depleted bone marrow cells with 10^6 splenic CD5+ T cells, given via tail vein injection. GVHD in mice was modeled with a major MHC-mismatch B6 (H2b) into BALB/c (H2d) model, and tissues were profiled at day 7 or 14. On day 7 or 14 post-transplant, mouse tissues and retro-orbital blood were harvested with separate sterile tools for each animal, and livers were flushed beforehand. Before genomic DNA isolation with the DNeasy Blood & Tissue Kit, mouse tissues were minced with razor blades in buffered saline.

The paper as a whole reports these results and caveats: Which tissue TCRs were alloreactive or antigen-specific was not determined in the study, and some of the clones might have been host cells that persisted. In both patients and mice, T cells from blood and spleen covered only a limited part of the TCR repertoire found in tissues. A small and clinically heterogeneous patient cohort was studied, and sampling depth was acknowledged as a limitation. Only a few T cell clones appeared in more than one patient, yet motif-based clustering showed tissue-specific repertoire signatures that were shared between patients. Within patients, how anatomically similar the tissues were was a key factor in shaping TCR repertoire composition, regardless of disease or transplant status.

This clone is described as medium-sized (0.01 to 0.1%). Its antigen is currently not known. Gene names and germline sequences here are the mouse ones. Read data end 1 residue before the CDR3 end; the end is taken from the germline J gene. Libraries were prepared through the immunoSEQ multiplex PCR assay. TCRbeta CDR3 sequencing was performed at survey depth by Adaptive Biotechnologies, and CDR3 sequences, V/J genes, productive frequency and template counts were reported. TCR beta CDR3 regions were amplified from genomic DNA rather than RNA. In the authors' own workflow: Jensen-Shannon divergence served to quantify pairwise repertoire overlap between tissues, with 0 meaning identical and 1 meaning complete divergence. Tissues were clustered by single-linkage agglomerative hierarchical clustering of pairwise JSD values and displayed as dendrograms. GLIPH2 was applied to all patient samples using simulation_depth 1000, kmer_min_depth 3, and cdr3_length_cutoff 8, and only groups with more than two unique CDR3s were retained. A standardized tissue-overlap score was generated by extrapolating Jaccard GLIPH-group overlap across patients to a standard repertoire size of 1000 clones. Linear mixed-effect models, with tissue as a fixed effect and individual as a random effect, were used to test how diversity related to clinical or experimental variables. The source is immuneACCESS, and TCRdb retained only in-frame sequences with V and J called. Part of the clones is not carried over; for the studies checked, unresolved V genes explain less than half of this, and the remainder is unexplained. V, J and clone size are those of that table, while D and trimming were read from the DNA. This sample holds under 3,000 clones; approximately 48% were observed only once. Together, the top ten hold roughly 30% of the sample.

The chain couples TRBV13-2 to TRBJ1-3, and TRBD1 aligns with 9 junction nucleotides. The clonotype was recovered from a female BALB/c mouse given C57BL/6 T cells with graft-versus-host disease after an allogeneic hematopoietic cell transplant. Sequencing input: spleen. Incomplete CDR3 DNA: TGTGCCAGCGGTGATCCGGGACAGGGTGACACGCTCTAT. Its protein is CASGDPGQGDTLY. The entire CDR3 protein is CASGDPGQGDTLYF.